The 3 T cell receptor beta chains below were found in one sample sequenced in a study of cytomegalovirus exposure and HLA in healthy donors. Primers: 60 Vbeta forward and 13 Jbeta reverse. TCRdb's table, derived via immunoSEQ multiplex PCR, lists solely in-frame clones and lacks some. The sample consists of some 150,000 clones, almost 80% of them appearing once. The sequenced material came from PBMCs. Receptor source: a woman in her forties in good health and CMV-seropositive.

CDR3 sequence (DNA): TGCAGCCTCACGGGGGGCATGAACACTGAAGCTTTCTTT. Protein sequence: CSLTGGMNTEAFF. This chain uses TRBV29-1 with TRBJ1-1; TRBD1 is a possible D gene (6 bases). The CDR3 contains 13 residues. Germline-derived CDR1 and CDR2 are SQVTM and ANQGSEA. Trimming took off 8 bases at V and 0 bases at J, with 13 bases between the two ends.

The genes are TRBV5-4 and TRBJ1-1; D call uncertain. This CDR3 has 15 residues. V gave up 0 bases and J gave up 4 bases, with 13 bases separating them. Germline V CDR1 and CDR2: SGHNT, YYREEE (reference sequence). The CDR3 region has the DNA TGTGCCAGCAGCTTGGAACCGCGGCTCGGCACTGAAGCTTTCTTT. It is translated as CASSLEPRLGTEAFF.

The J gene is TRBJ2-5, the V gene TRBV19, with 9 bases that match TRBD2. CDR1 and CDR2 (germline): LNHDA, SQIVND (reference sequence). Trimming removed 6 bases from V and 9 bases from J; junction bases left unmatched: 11. The CDR3 loop spans 14 amino acids. The CDR3 spells CASRPNSGGGSQYF. The CDR3 DNA reads as TGTGCCAGTAGGCCGAATAGCGGGGGCGGGTCCCAGTACTTC.